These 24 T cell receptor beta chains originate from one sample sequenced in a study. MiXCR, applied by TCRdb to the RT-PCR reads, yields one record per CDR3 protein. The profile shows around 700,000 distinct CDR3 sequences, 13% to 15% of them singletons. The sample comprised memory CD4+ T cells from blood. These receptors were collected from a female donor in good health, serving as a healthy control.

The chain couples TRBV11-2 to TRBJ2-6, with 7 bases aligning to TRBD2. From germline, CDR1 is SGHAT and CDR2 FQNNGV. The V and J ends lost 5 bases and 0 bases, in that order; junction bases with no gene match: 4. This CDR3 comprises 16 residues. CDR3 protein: CASSRSGVSGANVLTF. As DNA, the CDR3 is TGTGCCAGCAGCCGAAGCGGGGTCTCTGGGGCCAACGTCCTGACTTTC. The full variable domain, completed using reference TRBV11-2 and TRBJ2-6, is EAGVAQSPRYKIIEKRQSVAFWCNPISGHATLYWYQQILGQGPKLLIQFQNNGVVDDSQLPKDRFSAERLKGVDSTLKIQPAKLEDSAVYLCASSRSGVSGANVLTFGAGSRLTVL.

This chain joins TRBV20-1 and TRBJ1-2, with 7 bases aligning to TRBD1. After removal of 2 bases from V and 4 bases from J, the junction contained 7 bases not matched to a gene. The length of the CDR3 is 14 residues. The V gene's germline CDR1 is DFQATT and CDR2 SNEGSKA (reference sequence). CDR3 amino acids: CSARKLRQGYGYTF. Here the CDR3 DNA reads TGCAGTGCTAGAAAGTTGCGACAGGGCTATGGCTACACCTTC.

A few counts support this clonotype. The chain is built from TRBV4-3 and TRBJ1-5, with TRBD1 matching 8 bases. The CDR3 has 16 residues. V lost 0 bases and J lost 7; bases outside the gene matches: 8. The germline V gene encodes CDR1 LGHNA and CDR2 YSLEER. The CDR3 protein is CASSQERNRGDQPQHF. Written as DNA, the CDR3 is TGCGCCAGCAGCCAAGAACGGAACAGGGGGGACCAGCCCCAGCATTTT.

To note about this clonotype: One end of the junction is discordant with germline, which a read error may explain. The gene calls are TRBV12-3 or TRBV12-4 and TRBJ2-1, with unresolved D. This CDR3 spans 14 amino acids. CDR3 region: CASSFSKGYSEQFF. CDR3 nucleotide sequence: TGTGCCAGCAGTTTTTCAAAGGGTTACAGTGAGCAGTTCTTC.

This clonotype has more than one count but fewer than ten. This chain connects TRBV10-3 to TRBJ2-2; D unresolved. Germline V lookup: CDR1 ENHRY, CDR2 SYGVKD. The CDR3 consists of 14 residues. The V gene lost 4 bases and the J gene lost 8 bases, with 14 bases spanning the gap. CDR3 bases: TGTGCCATCAGTGTATCATTAGGGTCGGGGGAGCTGTTTTTT. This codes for CAISVSLGSGELFF.

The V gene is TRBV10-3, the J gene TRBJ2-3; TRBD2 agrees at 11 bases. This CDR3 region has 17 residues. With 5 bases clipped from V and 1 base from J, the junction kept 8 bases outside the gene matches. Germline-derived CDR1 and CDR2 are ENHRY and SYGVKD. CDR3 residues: CAISQMTSGMGTDTQYF. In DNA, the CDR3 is TGTGCCATCAGTCAAATGACTAGCGGGATGGGCACAGATACGCAGTATTTT.

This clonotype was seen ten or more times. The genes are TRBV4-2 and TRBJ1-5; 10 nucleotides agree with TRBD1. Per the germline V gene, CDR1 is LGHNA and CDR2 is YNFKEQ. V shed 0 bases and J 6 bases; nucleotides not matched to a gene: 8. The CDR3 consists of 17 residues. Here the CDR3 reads CASSQDQTTGGRQPQHF. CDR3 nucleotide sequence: TGTGCCAGCAGCCAAGATCAAACGACAGGGGGCCGTCAGCCCCAGCATTTT.

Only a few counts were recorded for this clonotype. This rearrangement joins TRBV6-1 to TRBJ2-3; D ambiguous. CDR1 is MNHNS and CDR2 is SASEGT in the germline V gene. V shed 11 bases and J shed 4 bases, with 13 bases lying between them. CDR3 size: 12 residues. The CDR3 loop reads CAVGLPADTQYF. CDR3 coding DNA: TGTGCCGTCGGGCTTCCGGCAGATACGCAGTATTTT.

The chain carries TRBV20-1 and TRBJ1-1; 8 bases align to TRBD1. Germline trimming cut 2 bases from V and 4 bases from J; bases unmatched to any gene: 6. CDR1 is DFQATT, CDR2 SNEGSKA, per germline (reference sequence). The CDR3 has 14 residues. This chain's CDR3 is CSARRLGTGTEAFF. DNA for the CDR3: TGCAGTGCTAGACGCCTCGGGACAGGCACTGAAGCTTTCTTT.

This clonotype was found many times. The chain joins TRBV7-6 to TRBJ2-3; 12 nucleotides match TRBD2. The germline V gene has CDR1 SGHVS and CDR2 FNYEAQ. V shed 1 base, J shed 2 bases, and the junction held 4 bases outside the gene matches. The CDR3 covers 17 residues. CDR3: CASSLVGTSGYTDTQYF. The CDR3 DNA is TGTGCCAGCAGCTTAGTCGGGACTAGCGGGTACACAGATACGCAGTATTTT. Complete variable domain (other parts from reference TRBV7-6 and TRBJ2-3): GAGVSQSPRYKVTKRGQDVALRCDPISGHVSLYWYRQALGQGPEFLTYFNYEAQQDKSGLPNDRFSAERPEGSISTLTIQRTEQRDSAMYRCASSLVGTSGYTDTQYFGPGTRLTVL.

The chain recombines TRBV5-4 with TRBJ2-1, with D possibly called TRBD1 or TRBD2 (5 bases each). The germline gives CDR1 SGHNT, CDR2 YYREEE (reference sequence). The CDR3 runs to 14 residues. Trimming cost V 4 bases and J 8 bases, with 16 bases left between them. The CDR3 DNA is TGTGCCAGCAGCGGTCGAGATCGGGGCGATGAGCAGTTCTTC. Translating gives CASSGRDRGDEQFF.

CDR3 in DNA: TGCAGTGCTAGAGATCTTGGACTAGCGGGGGGTAAAACACCCACCTACGAGCAGTACTTC. Translation gives CSARDLGLAGGKTPTYEQYF. The V call is TRBV20-1, the J call TRBJ2-7, with 14 bases lining up with TRBD2. This CDR3 region has 20 residues. Trimming took 0 bases from V and 2 from J; bases not matched to a gene: 15. The germline V gene encodes CDR1 DFQATT and CDR2 SNEGSKA (reference sequence).

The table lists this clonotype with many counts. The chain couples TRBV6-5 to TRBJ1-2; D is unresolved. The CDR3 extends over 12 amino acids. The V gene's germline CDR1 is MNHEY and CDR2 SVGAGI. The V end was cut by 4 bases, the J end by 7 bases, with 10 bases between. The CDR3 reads CASSSTAGGYTF. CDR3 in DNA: TGTGCCAGCAGTTCCACGGCGGGTGGCTACACCTTC.

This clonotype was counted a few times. The CDR3 DNA follows: TGCAGTGCTAGAGGTCCGACAGGGGCCACCGGGGAGCTGTTTTTT. This gives the protein CSARGPTGATGELFF. This chain links TRBV20-1 with TRBJ2-2, with 8 bases lining up with TRBD1. The CDR3 length is 15 residues. Germline trimming cut 1 base from V and 4 bases from J; bases unmatched to any gene: 5. CDR1 is DFQATT, CDR2 SNEGSKA, per germline (reference sequence).

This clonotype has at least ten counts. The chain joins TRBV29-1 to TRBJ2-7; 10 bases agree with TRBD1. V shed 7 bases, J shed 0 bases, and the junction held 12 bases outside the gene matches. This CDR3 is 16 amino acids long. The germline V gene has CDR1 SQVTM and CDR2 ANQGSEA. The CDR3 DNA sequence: TGCAGCGCCTTCGGAGGACAGGGGGGCCTCTCCTACGAGCAGTACTTC. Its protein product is CSAFGGQGGLSYEQYF.

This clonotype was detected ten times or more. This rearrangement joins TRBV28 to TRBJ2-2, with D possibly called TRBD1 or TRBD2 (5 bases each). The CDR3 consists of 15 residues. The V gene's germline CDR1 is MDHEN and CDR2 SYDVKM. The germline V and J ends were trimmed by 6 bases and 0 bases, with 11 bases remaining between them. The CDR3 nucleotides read TGTGCCAGCAGGCCCGGGACGACGAACACCGGGGAGCTGTTTTTT. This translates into CASRPGTTNTGELFF.

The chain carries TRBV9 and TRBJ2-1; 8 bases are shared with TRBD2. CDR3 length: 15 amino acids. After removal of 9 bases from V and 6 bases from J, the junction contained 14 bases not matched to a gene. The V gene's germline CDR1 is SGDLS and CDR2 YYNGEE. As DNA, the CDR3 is TGTGCCACCGCCCCGGGGGGGGTTTCTCGCAATGAGCAGTTCTTC. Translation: CATAPGGVSRNEQFF.

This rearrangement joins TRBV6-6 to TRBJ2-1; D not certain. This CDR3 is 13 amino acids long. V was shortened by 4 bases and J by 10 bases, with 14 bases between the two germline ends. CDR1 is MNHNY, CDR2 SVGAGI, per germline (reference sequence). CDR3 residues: CASSSSNTGEQFF. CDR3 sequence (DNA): TGTGCCAGCAGTTCAAGTAACACCGGGGAGCAGTTCTTC.

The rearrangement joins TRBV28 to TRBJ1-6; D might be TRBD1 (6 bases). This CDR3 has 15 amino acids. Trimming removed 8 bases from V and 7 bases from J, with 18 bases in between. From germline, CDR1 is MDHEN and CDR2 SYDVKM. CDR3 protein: CASRLQGYENSPLHF. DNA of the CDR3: TGTGCCAGCCGCCTCCAGGGGTATGAGAATTCACCCCTCCACTTT.

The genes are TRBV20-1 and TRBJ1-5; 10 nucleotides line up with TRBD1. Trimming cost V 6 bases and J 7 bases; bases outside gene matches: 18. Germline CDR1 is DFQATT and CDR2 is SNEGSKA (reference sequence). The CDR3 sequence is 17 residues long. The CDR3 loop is CSAAPRTGGLLSQPQHF. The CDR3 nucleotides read TGCAGTGCCGCCCCTAGGACAGGGGGACTTTTATCGCAGCCCCAGCATTTT.

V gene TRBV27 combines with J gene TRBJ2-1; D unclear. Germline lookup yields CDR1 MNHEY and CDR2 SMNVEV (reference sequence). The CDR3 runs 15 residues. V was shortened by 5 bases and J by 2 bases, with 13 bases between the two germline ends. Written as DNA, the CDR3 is TGTGCCAGCAGTCCTGACTGGGGAACCTACAATGAGCAGTTCTTC. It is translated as CASSPDWGTYNEQFF.

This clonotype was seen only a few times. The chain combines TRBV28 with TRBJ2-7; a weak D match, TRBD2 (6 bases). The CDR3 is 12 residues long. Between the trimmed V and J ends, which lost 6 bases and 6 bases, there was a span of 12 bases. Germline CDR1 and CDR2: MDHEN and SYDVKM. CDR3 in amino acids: CASSRGRREQYF. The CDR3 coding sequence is TGTGCCAGCAGCCGGGGGAGACGCGAGCAGTACTTC.

The CDR3 DNA reads as TGCAGTGCTAGACGGACCGATAATGAAAAACTGTTTTTT. Amino acid sequence: CSARRTDNEKLFF. The gene calls are TRBV20-1 and TRBJ1-4; unclear D gene. This CDR3 has 13 residues. Germline V lookup: CDR1 DFQATT, CDR2 SNEGSKA (reference sequence). V was pared by 2 bases and J by 4 bases, with 8 bases between.

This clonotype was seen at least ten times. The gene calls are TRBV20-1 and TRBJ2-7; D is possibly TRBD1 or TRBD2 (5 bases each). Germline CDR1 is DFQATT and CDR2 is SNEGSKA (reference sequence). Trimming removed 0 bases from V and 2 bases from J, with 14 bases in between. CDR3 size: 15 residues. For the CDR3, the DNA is TGCAGTGCTAGAGATCCAGGGAGCCTCACCTACGAGCAGTACTTC. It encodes CSARDPGSLTYEQYF.